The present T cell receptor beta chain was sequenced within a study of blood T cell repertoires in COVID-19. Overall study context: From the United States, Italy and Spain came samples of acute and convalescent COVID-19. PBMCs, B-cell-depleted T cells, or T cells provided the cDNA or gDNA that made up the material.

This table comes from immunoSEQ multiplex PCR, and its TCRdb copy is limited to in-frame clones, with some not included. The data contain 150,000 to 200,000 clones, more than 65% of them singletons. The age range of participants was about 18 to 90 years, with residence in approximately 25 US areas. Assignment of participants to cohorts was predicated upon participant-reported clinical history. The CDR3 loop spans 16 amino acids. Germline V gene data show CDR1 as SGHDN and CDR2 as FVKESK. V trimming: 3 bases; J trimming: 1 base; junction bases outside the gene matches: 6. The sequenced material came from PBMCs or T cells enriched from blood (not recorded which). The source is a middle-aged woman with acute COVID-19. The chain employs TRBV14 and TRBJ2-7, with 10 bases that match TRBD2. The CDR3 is CASSQTRTSGSYEQYF. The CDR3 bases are TGTGCCAGCAGCCAGACACGGACTAGCGGATCCTACGAGCAGTACTTC.